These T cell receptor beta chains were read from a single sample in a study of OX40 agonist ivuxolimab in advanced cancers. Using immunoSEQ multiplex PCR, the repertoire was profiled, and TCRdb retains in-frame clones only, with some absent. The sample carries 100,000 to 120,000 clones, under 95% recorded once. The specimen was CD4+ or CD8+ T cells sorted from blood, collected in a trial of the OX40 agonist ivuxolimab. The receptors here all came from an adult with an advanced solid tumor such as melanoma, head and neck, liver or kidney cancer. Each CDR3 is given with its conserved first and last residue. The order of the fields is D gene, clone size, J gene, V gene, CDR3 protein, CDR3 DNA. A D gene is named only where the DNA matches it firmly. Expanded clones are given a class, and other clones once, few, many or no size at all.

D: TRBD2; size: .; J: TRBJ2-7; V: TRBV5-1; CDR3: CASSPTGLAGPPYEQYF; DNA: TGCGCCAGCAGCCCCACGGGACTAGCGGGACCCCCCTACGAGCAGTACTTC
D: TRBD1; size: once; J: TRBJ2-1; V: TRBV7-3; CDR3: CASSLKGGQEQFF; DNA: TGTGCCAGCAGCTTAAAAGGGGGCCAAGAGCAGTTCTTC
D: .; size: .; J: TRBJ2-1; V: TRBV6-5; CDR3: CASSPRRGGNEQFF; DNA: TGTGCCAGCAGCCCCCGGAGGGGGGGAAATGAGCAGTTCTTC
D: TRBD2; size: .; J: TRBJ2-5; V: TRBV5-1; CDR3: CASSLGLAGGETQYF; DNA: TGCGCCAGCAGCTTGGGACTAGCGGGGGGAGAGACCCAGTACTTC
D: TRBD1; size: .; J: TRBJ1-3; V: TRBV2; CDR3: CASSLQGAEGNTIYF; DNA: TGTGCCAGCAGTCTACAGGGGGCGGAAGGAAACACCATATATTTT
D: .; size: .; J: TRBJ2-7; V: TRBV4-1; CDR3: CASSQVTGSYEQYF; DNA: TGCGCCAGCAGCCAAGTAACAGGATCCTACGAGCAGTACTTC
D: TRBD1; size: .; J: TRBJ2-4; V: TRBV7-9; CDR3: CASSPDRGGRGENIQYF; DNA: TGTGCCAGCAGCCCCGACAGGGGGGGTCGGGGAGAAAACATTCAGTACTTC
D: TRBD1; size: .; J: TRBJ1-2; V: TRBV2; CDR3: CASSPGQGGGYGYTF; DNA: TGTGCCAGCAGTCCGGGACAGGGTGGGGGCTACGGCTACACCTTC
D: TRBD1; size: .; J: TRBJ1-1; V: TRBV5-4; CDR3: CASSGTGGGTEAFF; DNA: TGTGCCAGCAGCGGGACAGGGGGCGGCACTGAAGCTTTCTTT
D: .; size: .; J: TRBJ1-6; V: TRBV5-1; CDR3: CASSLGQLNSPLHF; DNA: TGCGCCAGCAGCTTGGGGCAGCTAAATTCACCCCTCCACTTT
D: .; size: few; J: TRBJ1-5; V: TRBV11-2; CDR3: CASSLVGGGQPQHF; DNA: TGTGCCAGCAGCTTAGTTGGGGGCGGTCAGCCCCAGCATTTT
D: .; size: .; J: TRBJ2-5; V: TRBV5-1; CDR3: CASNRGGQNSGTQYF; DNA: TGCGCCAGCAATAGGGGAGGACAGAACTCAGGGACCCAGTACTTC
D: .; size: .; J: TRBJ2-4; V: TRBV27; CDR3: CASSTNLWGAPGSPKNIQYF; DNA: TGTGCCAGCAGTACCAACCTATGGGGCGCTCCAGGTTCTCCCAAAAACATTCAGTACTTC
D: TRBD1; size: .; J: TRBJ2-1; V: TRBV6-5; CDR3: CASSTTGGSYNEQFF; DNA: TGTGCCAGCAGTACGACAGGGGGCTCCTACAATGAGCAGTTCTTC
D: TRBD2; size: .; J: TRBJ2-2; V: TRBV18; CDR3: CASSRPGLARVTGELFF; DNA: TGTGCCAGCTCACGCCCGGGACTAGCGAGAGTCACCGGGGAGCTGTTTTTT
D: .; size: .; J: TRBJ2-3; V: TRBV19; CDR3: CASSMSGDTQYF; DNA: TGTGCCAGTAGTATGTCGGGGGATACGCAGTATTTT
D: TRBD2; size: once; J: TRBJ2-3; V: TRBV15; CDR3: CATSRDPDSGTSGRVSADTQYF; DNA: TGTGCCACCAGCAGAGATCCAGATTCCGGGACTAGCGGGAGGGTGAGCGCAGATACGCAGTATTTT
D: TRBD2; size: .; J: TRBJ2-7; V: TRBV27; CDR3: CASRASGRGYEQYF; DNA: TGTGCCAGCCGCGCTAGCGGGAGAGGGTACGAGCAGTACTTC
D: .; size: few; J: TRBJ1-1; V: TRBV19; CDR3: CASSIDARLNTEAFF; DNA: TGTGCCAGTAGTATAGACGCTAGGCTGAACACTGAAGCTTTCTTT
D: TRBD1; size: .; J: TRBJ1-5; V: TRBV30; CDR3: CAWSNGNRRGTGDQPQHF; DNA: TGTGCCTGGAGTAACGGGAACCGCAGGGGGACAGGTGACCAGCCCCAGCATTTT
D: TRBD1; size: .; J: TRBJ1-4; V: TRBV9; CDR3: CASSSRDRVDEKLFF; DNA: TGTGCCAGCAGCTCTCGCGACAGGGTAGATGAAAAACTGTTTTTT
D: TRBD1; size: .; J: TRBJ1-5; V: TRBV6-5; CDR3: CASRDRGRQPQHF; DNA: TGTGCCAGCAGAGACAGGGGGCGGCAGCCCCAGCATTTT
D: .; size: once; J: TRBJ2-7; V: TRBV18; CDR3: CASSPGVDEQYF; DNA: TGTGCCAGCTCACCGGGGGTTGACGAGCAGTACTTC
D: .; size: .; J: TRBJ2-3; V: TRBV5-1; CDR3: CASSLGGGADTQYF; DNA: TGCGCCAGCAGCTTGGGCGGTGGCGCAGATACGCAGTATTTT
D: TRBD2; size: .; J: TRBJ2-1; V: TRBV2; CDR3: CASNPSGRDEQFF; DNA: TGTGCCAGCAACCCTAGCGGGAGGGATGAGCAGTTCTTC
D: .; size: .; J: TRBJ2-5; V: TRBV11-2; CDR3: CASSSAGQPEETQYF; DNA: TGTGCCAGCAGCTCCGCGGGACAGCCCGAAGAGACCCAGTACTTC
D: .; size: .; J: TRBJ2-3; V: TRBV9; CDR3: CASSGLTQDTQYF; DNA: TGTGCCAGCAGCGGTTTGACTCAAGATACGCAGTATTTT
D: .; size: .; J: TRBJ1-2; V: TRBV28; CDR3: CASSYRNYGYTF; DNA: TGTGCCAGCAGTTACAGGAACTATGGCTACACCTTC
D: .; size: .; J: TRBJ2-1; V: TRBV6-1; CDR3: CASSDLTNEQFF; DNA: TGTGCCAGCAGCGACCTAACCAATGAGCAGTTCTTC
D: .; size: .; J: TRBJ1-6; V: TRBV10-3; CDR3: CAIRDDSVYSPLHF; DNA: TGTGCCATCCGGGACGACTCGGTCTATTCACCCCTCCACTTT
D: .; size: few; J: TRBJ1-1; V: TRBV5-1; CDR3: CASSSAGLWNTEAFF; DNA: TGCGCCAGCAGCTCGGCCGGACTGTGGAACACTGAAGCTTTCTTT
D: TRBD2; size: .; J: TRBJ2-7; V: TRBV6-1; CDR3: CASSEWGRREGHEQYF; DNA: TGTGCCAGCAGTGAATGGGGTAGGAGGGAGGGCCACGAGCAGTACTTC
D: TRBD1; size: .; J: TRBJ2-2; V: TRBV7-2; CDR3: CASSLQGAAGELFF; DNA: TGTGCCAGCAGCTTACAGGGGGCGGCCGGGGAGCTGTTTTTT
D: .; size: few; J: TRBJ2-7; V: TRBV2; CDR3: CASTAWGGGSYEQYF; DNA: TGTGCCAGTACTGCATGGGGAGGAGGCTCCTACGAGCAGTACTTC
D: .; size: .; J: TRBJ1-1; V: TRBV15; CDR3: CATSTYSDRGKEAFF; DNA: TGTGCCACCAGCACCTACTCTGACCGGGGGAAAGAAGCTTTCTTT
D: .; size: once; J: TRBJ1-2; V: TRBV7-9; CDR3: CASSLTGTINYGYTF; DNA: TGTGCCAGCAGCTTAACAGGGACAATCAACTATGGCTACACCTTC
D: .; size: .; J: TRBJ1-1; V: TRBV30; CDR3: CAWNQMNTEAFF; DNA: TGTGCCTGGAATCAGATGAACACTGAAGCTTTCTTT
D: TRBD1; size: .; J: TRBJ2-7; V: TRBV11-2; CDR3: CASSYRGPTDFYEQYF; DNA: TGTGCCAGCAGCTACAGGGGCCCGACCGATTTTTACGAGCAGTACTTC
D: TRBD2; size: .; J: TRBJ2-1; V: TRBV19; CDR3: CASSREGRALISYNEQFF; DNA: TGTGCCAGTAGTAGGGAGGGCAGGGCCCTCATCTCCTACAATGAGCAGTTCTTC
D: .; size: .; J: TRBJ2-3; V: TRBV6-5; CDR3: CASSLGTRTDTQYF; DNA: TGTGCCAGCAGTCTCGGGACCAGAACAGATACGCAGTATTTT
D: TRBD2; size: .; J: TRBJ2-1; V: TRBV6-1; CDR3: CASLGLAGYNEQFF; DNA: TGTGCCAGCCTCGGACTAGCCGGATACAATGAGCAGTTCTTC
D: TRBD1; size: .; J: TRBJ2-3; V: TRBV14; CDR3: CASSRDRDTDTQYF; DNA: TGTGCCAGCAGCCGGGACAGGGACACAGATACGCAGTATTTT
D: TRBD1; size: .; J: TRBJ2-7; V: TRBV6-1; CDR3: CASSEEDRGGSYEQYF; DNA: TGTGCCAGCAGTGAAGAGGACAGGGGAGGCTCCTACGAGCAGTACTTC
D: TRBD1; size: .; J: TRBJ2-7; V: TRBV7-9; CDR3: CASSTTQGMEQYF; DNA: TGTGCCAGCAGCACCACACAGGGGATGGAGCAGTACTTC
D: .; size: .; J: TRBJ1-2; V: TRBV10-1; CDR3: CAGESGYGYTF; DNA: TGCGCGGGGGAGTCTGGCTATGGCTACACCTTC
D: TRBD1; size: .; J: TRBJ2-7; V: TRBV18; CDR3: CASSLDRGYEQYF; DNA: TGTGCCAGCTCGCTAGACAGGGGCTACGAGCAGTACTTC
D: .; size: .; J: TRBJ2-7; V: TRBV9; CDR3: CASSVASDGYYEQYF; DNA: TGTGCCAGCAGCGTAGCCTCGGACGGGTACTACGAGCAGTACTTC
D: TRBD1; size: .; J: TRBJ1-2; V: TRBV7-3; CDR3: CASSPGQGAAGYGYTF; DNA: TGTGCCAGCAGCCCGGGACAGGGGGCGGCCGGCTATGGCTACACCTTC
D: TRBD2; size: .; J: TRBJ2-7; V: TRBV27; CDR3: CASSSLWSGRVEQYF; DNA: TGTGCCAGCAGTTCCCTGTGGAGCGGGAGAGTCGAGCAGTACTTC
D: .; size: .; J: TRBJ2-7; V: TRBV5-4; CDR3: CASSLDAWAYEQYF; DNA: TGTGCCAGCAGCTTGGATGCTTGGGCCTACGAGCAGTACTTC
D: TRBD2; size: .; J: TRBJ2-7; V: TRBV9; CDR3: CASSVGGLAGAGEQYF; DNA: TGTGCCAGCAGCGTGGGTGGACTAGCGGGGGCAGGCGAGCAGTACTTC
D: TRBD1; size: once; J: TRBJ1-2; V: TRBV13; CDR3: CASSLLGFGQGDEYGYTF; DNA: TGTGCCAGCAGCTTACTTGGGTTCGGACAGGGAGATGAGTATGGCTACACCTTC
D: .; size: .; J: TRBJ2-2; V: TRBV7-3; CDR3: CASSLTAGAGELFF; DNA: TGTGCCAGCAGCTTAACAGCAGGGGCCGGGGAGCTGTTTTTT
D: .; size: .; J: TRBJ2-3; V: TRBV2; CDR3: CASSEGLPSDTQYF; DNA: TGTGCCAGCAGTGAGGGGCTACCGTCAGATACGCAGTATTTT
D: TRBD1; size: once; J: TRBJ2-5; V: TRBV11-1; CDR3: CASSPWGTGSGETQYF; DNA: TGTGCCAGCAGCCCGTGGGGGACAGGGAGCGGAGAGACCCAGTACTTC